This T cell receptor beta chain was obtained from a study of T cell clonotyping in hematopoietic cell transplantation. Findings and caveats of the study: Broader posttransplant TCR repertoire diversity was predicted by graft donor and pretransplant recipient Inverse Simpson Index values. At the given depth, recipient repertoires were over 95% de novo clonotypes. After transplant, recipient diversity fell while pathologically expanded clonotypes grew through day 180.

The assay was immunoSEQ multiplex PCR, and TCRdb's table has in-frame clones only and misses some. Here the sample spans some 40,000 clones, less than 95% being singletons. This CDR3 is built from 16 residues. On this clone: The target antigen is unknown.

This TCR was recovered from a woman between 45 and 65 years old in good health. Some clones in this sample may be carry-over from other donors' samples. The chain has TRBV21-1 and TRBJ1-2. TRBV21-1 is reported as a pseudogene. The source material was peripheral blood mononuclear cells. The CDR3 spells CASSHEAGIASYGYTF. The CDR3 DNA is TGTGCCAGCAGCCACGAGGCGGGGATAGCGAGCTATGGCTACACCTTC.